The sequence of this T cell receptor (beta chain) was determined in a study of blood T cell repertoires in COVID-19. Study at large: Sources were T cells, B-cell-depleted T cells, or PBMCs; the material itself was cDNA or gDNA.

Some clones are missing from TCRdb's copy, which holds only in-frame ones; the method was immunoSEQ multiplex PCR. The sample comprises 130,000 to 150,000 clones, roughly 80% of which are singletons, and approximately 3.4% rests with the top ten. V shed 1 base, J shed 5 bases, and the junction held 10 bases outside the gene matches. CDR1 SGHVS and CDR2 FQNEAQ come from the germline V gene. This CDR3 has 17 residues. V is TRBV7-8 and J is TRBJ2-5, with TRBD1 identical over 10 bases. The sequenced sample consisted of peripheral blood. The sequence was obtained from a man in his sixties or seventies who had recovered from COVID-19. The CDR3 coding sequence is TGTGCCAGCAGCTTAGTAGGGACAGGGGCGGTGAGGGAGACCCAGTACTTC. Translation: CASSLVGTGAVRETQYF.